The next 25 T cell receptor beta chains were all read from a single sample in a study of cytomegalovirus exposure and HLA in healthy donors. 60 Vbeta and 13 Jbeta primers were used in PCR. This table comes from immunoSEQ multiplex PCR, and its TCRdb copy is limited to in-frame clones, with some not included. The repertoire includes 150,000 or so clones, around three quarters of them detected once, and more than 10% sits in the top ten. Sequencing used PBMCs. Source of these receptors: a man in his forties in good health and CMV-seropositive.

The CDR3 DNA reads TGTGCCAGTTACAGGGCGAGGGAAGCTTTCTTT. Amino acids: CASYRAREAFF. J is TRBJ1-1 and V is TRBV6-7; weak D call: TRBD1 (6 bases). TRBV6-7 is identified as an open reading frame with a role that is uncertain. The CDR3 consists of 11 residues. Trimming cost V 9 bases and J 8 bases, with 13 bases left between them.

This chain joins TRBV7-9 and TRBJ1-3, with D hard to call. The CDR3 extends over 14 amino acids. Per germline, CDR1 SEHNR and CDR2 FQNEAQ (reference sequence). The V end was cut by 4 bases, the J end by 1 base, with 8 bases between. The CDR3 DNA reads TGTGCCAGCAGCTCCCGGGTGTCTGGAAACACCATATATTTT. It codes for CASSSRVSGNTIYF.

The CDR3 reads CATSRDQRAGGPDTQYF. In DNA form, the CDR3 reads TGTGCCACCAGCAGGGACCAGCGAGCGGGGGGACCAGATACGCAGTATTTT. The gene calls are TRBV15 and TRBJ2-3, with 9 bases identical to TRBD2. V shed 3 bases and J 4 bases; nucleotides not matched to a gene: 11. Germline CDR1 reads LNHNV; CDR2 reads YYDKDF (reference sequence). CDR3 length: 17 amino acids.

The DNA of the CDR3 is TGTGCCAGCAGCTACTCCGAGACCCAGTACTTC. Amino acid sequence: CASSYSETQYF. The V gene is TRBV5-6, the J gene TRBJ2-5; D gene ambiguous. The CDR3 has 11 residues. Germline V gene data show CDR1 as SGHDT and CDR2 as YYEEEE. The V gene lost 3 bases and the J gene lost 5 bases, with 5 bases spanning the gap.

J is TRBJ1-3 and V is TRBV19; possibly TRBD1 for D (6 bases). Germline CDR1 reads LNHDA; CDR2 reads SQIVND (reference sequence). The CDR3 has 18 amino acids. Trimming pared 2 bases from V and 2 bases from J, leaving 19 bases between. The chain's CDR3 is CASSISPRGGAAGNTIYF. In DNA, the CDR3 is TGTGCCAGTAGTATATCCCCTCGCGGGGGGGCAGCTGGAAACACCATATATTTT.

The gene calls are TRBV7-3 and TRBJ2-1, with D perhaps TRBD2 (6 bases). Germline CDR1 and CDR2: SGHTA and FQGTGA. With 2 bases removed from V and 7 bases from J, the gap between germline ends came to 9 bases. The CDR3 has 13 residues. The CDR3: CASSLAGHNEQFF. The CDR3 nucleotides read TGTGCCAGCAGCTTAGCGGGGCATAATGAGCAGTTCTTC.

The chain links TRBV4-3 to TRBJ2-4, with D possibly TRBD2 on 6 matching bases. V was trimmed by 0 bases and J by 1 base, leaving 10 bases between them. Germline lookup yields CDR1 LGHNA and CDR2 YSLEER. This CDR3 contains 16 residues. This CDR3 is CASSQEGGTAKNIQYF. In DNA form, the CDR3 reads TGCGCCAGCAGCCAAGAGGGGGGAACCGCCAAAAACATTCAGTACTTC.

This clone was found a few times. V usage is TRBV7-7 and J usage is TRBJ2-2, with 8 bases lining up with TRBD1. The CDR3 sequence is 14 residues long. The J segment lost 6 bases and the V segment lost 5 bases, leaving 5 bases of the junction unmatched. Germline V gives CDR1 SSHAT, CDR2 FNYEAQ (reference sequence). The CDR3 coding sequence is TGTGCCAGCAGCGCCCGACAGGGGTCCGGGGAGCTGTTTTTT. Residues: CASSARQGSGELFF.

This sequence joins TRBV11-2 and TRBJ1-3, with D possibly being TRBD1 (6 bases). The CDR3 has 19 residues. Trimming pared 7 bases from V and 0 bases from J, leaving 25 bases between. Germline loops: CDR1 SGHAT, CDR2 FQNNGV. The CDR3 loop is CASTGTRGLAPLSGNTIYF. For the CDR3, the DNA is TGTGCCAGCACCGGAACCAGGGGTCTCGCTCCGCTCTCTGGAAACACCATATATTTT.

This chain uses TRBV6-5 with TRBJ1-6; 7 bases agree with TRBD1. Germline V gives CDR1 MNHEY, CDR2 SVGAGI. The CDR3 is made up of 15 amino acids. The junction had 12 bases not matched to a gene; V was cut back by 7 bases and J by 9 bases. CDR3 region: CASTRGATGLSPLHF. CDR3 DNA sequence: TGTGCCAGCACCAGGGGGGCGACAGGGCTTTCACCCCTCCACTTT.

The V call is TRBV5-4, the J call TRBJ2-4; the D gene is possibly TRBD2 (7 bases). The ends were cut back, 3 bases at V and 6 bases at J, with 16 bases in the middle. Germline CDR1 and CDR2: SGHNT and YYREEE (reference sequence). This CDR3 comprises 15 residues. CDR3 loop: CASSSPYREGNIQYF. The CDR3 nucleotides read TGTGCCAGCAGCTCCCCGTACAGGGAGGGAAACATTCAGTACTTC.

The chain joins TRBV5-1 to TRBJ2-1; 13 nucleotides line up with TRBD2. CDR1 is SGHRS and CDR2 is YFSETQ in the germline V gene. The J segment lost 2 bases and the V segment lost 4 bases, leaving 3 bases of the junction unmatched. The CDR3 has 16 amino acids. The DNA for the CDR3 is TGCGCCAGCAGCCCAGGGACTAGCGGGGCCTACAATGAGCAGTTCTTC. Protein product: CASSPGTSGAYNEQFF. Using reference TRBV5-1 and TRBJ2-1 for the parts outside the CDR3, the full variable domain is KAGVTQTPRYLIKTRGQQVTLSCSPISGHRSVSWYQQTPGQGLQFLFEYFSETQRNKGNFPGRFSGRQFSNSRSEMNVSTLELGDSALYLCASSPGTSGAYNEQFFGPGTRLTVL.

The V and J genes are TRBV7-8 and TRBJ1-5, with D hard to call. Trimming shortened V by 0 bases and J by 3 bases, and 9 bases separated the two germline ends. CDR1 SGHVS and CDR2 FQNEAQ come from the germline V gene. The CDR3 spans 15 residues. The chain's CDR3 is CASSLARTPNQPQHF. DNA for the CDR3: TGTGCCAGCAGCTTAGCGCGAACTCCCAATCAGCCCCAGCATTTT.

As concerns this clone: One end of the junction is discordant with germline, which a read error may explain. The chain has TRBV7-9 and TRBJ2-1; D perhaps matches TRBD2 (5 bases). The CDR3 sequence is 15 residues long. Germline CDR1 SEHNR, CDR2 FQNEAQ (reference sequence). The CDR3 nucleotides read TGTTCCAGCAGCTTAGGTGGGAGCTCCTACAATGAGCAGTTCTTC. It is translated as CSSSLGGSSYNEQFF.

V is TRBV2 and J is TRBJ2-6; D possibly corresponds to TRBD2 (7 bases). Trimming took off 6 bases at V and 1 base at J, with 16 bases between the two ends. Germline V lookup: CDR1 SNHLY, CDR2 FYNNEI. The CDR3 contains 17 residues. The CDR3 spells CASSLRGAQSGANVLTF. CDR3 in DNA: TGTGCCAGCAGCCTCCGGGGGGCTCAGTCTGGGGCCAACGTCCTGACTTTC.

The chain employs TRBV20-1 and TRBJ2-5; perhaps TRBD1 as D (5 bases). Trimming removed 5 bases from V and 2 bases from J, with 6 bases in between. CDR3 length equals 11 residues. From germline, CDR1 is DFQATT and CDR2 SNEGSKA (reference sequence). CDR3 region: CSARTQETQYF. The CDR3 DNA reads TGCAGTGCTCGGACACAAGAGACCCAGTACTTC.

The J gene is TRBJ2-2, the V gene TRBV18, with D tentatively TRBD2 (6 bases). Per germline, CDR1 KGHSH and CDR2 LQKENI. This CDR3 has 14 amino acids. Trimming stripped 6 bases from V and 5 bases from J, with 13 bases between. The CDR3 sequence is CASSAGLTTGELFF. Here the CDR3 DNA reads TGTGCCAGCTCTGCGGGACTGACTACCGGGGAGCTGTTTTTT.

The chain links TRBV4-1 to TRBJ2-5; TRBD2 might be the D (6 bases). The J call may not be correct, given that the DNA end is closer to TRBJ2-7. The CDR3 contains 13 residues. Germline lookup yields CDR1 MGHRA and CDR2 YSYEKL. CDR3 coding DNA: TGCGCCAGCAGCCAAGGGGGGGTGGGCGAGCAGTACTTC. Protein product: CASSQGGVGEQYF.

This rearrangement joins TRBV9 to TRBJ1-1; D might be TRBD1 (6 bases). Per germline, CDR1 SGDLS and CDR2 YYNGEE. The CDR3 has 13 residues. V dropped 3 bases and J dropped 5 bases, with 11 bases sitting between them. CDR3 region: CASSDGGRTEAFF. CDR3 DNA sequence: TGTGCCAGCAGCGACGGGGGGCGGACTGAAGCTTTCTTT.

V usage is TRBV7-8 and J usage is TRBJ1-6; 7 bases align to TRBD1. From germline, CDR1 is SGHVS and CDR2 FQNEAQ. The CDR3 loop spans 15 amino acids. V was pared by 3 bases and J by 4 bases, with 3 bases of the junction left unmatched. The CDR3 coding sequence is TGTGCCAGCAGCTTCGAGACAGGGTATAATTCACCCCTCCACTTT. Encoded protein: CASSFETGYNSPLHF.

This rearrangement joins TRBV9 to TRBJ2-5, with a tentative D call TRBD2 (5 bases). V was cut by 0 bases and J by 2 bases, with 11 bases left in between. The CDR3 runs to 15 residues. CDR1 and CDR2 (germline): SGDLS, YYNGEE. The CDR3 loop is CASSVGGSGQETQYF. CDR3 nucleotide sequence: TGTGCCAGCAGCGTAGGTGGGAGTGGGCAAGAGACCCAGTACTTC.

The chain joins TRBV6-1 to TRBJ2-7; D not resolved. Trimming removed 0 bases at V and 2 bases at J, with 14 bases between. This CDR3 is 16 amino acids long. Germline CDR1 and CDR2: MNHNS and SASEGT. CDR3 coding DNA: TGTGCCAGCAGTGAAGCGCACCAGATCTCAACCTACGAGCAGTACTTC. Protein product: CASSEAHQISTYEQYF.

The chain employs TRBV5-1 and TRBJ2-7, with D possibly being TRBD1 (8 bases). Germline-derived CDR1 and CDR2 are SGHRS and YFSETQ. Trimming cost V 0 bases and J 2 bases, with 18 bases left between them. This CDR3 is 17 amino acids long. CDR3 DNA: TGCGCCAGCAGCTTGGGGGAACAGGGGGGGATCACCTACGAGCAGTACTTC. Translated: CASSLGEQGGITYEQYF.

This clone was seen a single time. The V gene is TRBV28, the J gene TRBJ2-5, with D possibly TRBD1 on 5 matching bases. Germline loops: CDR1 MDHEN, CDR2 SYDVKM. This CDR3 spans 14 amino acids. V lost 6 bases and J lost 5, with 16 bases in between. The CDR3 is CASRPRGAQETQYF. As DNA, the CDR3 is TGTGCCAGCAGGCCCCGTGGGGCGCAGGAGACCCAGTACTTC.

V usage is TRBV7-9 and J usage is TRBJ2-3, with 7 bases aligning to TRBD2. Germline CDR1 reads SEHNR; CDR2 reads FQNEAQ (reference sequence). This CDR3 comprises 16 residues. With V trimmed by 1 base and J by 4 bases, 8 bases remained unmatched. The CDR3 sequence is CASSLGGGSSADTQYF. In DNA, the CDR3 is TGTGCCAGCAGCTTAGGGGGCGGGAGTAGCGCAGATACGCAGTATTTT.